The clone carrying this T cell receptor beta chain was seen many times. As yet, its antigen is unknown. The length of the CDR3 is 16 residues. In germline, CDR1 is MNHNS, CDR2 SASEGT. V lost 3 bases, J lost 1 base, and 13 bases lay in between. This entry is derived from a study of T-cell reconstitution after alpha-beta-depleted transplantation in children. Study findings and constraints: The main origin of T-cell counts and diversity one year after transplant was newly produced T cells. The high TCRbeta diversity at day 60 in some patients came from surviving recipient T cells and thymic progenitors.

This sample's TCRbeta library carried unique molecular identifier barcodes. MiXCR, applied by TCRdb to the PCR reads, yields one record per CDR3 protein. Of hundreds of thousands of distinct CDR3 sequences in the sample, roughly 13% were seen once. Here the sequenced sample was PBMCs, taken before TCRalphabeta/CD19-depleted stem cell transplant. The genes are TRBV6-1 and TRBJ2-1; possibly TRBD2 for D (5 bases). The clonotype was recovered from a girl aged 2-15 years with congenital amegakaryocytic thrombocytopenia, due to receive a stem cell transplant. CDR3 amino acids: CASSDLAGPSYNEQFF. CDR3 DNA sequence: TGTGCCAGCAGTGACCTCGCGGGTCCATCCTACAATGAGCAGTTCTTC.